This T cell receptor (beta chain) came from a study of blood T cell repertoires in COVID-19 (dated by TCRdb to the early 2020s). Concerning the study at large: Samples from collaborators originated in the United States, Italy and Spain and spanned both the acute and convalescent phases of COVID-19. The prospective study material was composed of cDNA or gDNA derived from T cells, B-cell-depleted T cells, or PBMCs. Subjects who had been exposed to COVID-19, were actively infected with it, or had recovered from it provided the deeply sampled blood TCRbeta repertoires that made up the dataset. A freely available public database, intended as a resource for researchers studying the immune response to SARS-CoV-2, is where the repertoires were released. Samples came from the ongoing ImmuneRACE study (first 160 participants) plus 1,254 subjects from 6 global collaborators. Nearly every sample came with metadata listing a de-identified subject ID, COVID-19 status, age in years and sex. Where available, HLA class I and class II types were obtained from metadata supplied by the sample provider rather than from assay-based typing.

The paper's findings and limits, for the study overall: How much clinical and demographic metadata was included differed by source and by participant, and the metadata was provided uncurated.

From a lookup of the germline V gene (reference sequence), CDR1 and CDR2 are LNHDA and SQIVND. The CDR3 holds 18 amino acids from the cysteine to the phenylalanine. This entry keeps only the CDR3 DNA: 54 bases, framed from base 1. Relative to germline, V is missing 5 bases and J is missing 1 base, with 13 bases of the junction outside any gene match. TCRbeta CDR3 regions were amplified from genomic DNA by means of the immunoSEQ Assay, a bias-controlled multiplex PCR. The study's own analysis went as follows. The number of nucleated cells in each sample was estimated by amplification of reference gene primers within the assay. To quantify the absolute abundance of each unique TCRbeta CDR3 rearrangement, sequence reads were collapsed and filtered. For each sample, productive Simpson clonality was calculated as the square root of Simpson's diversity index across productive rearrangements. TCRdb took this table from immuneACCESS and kept in-frame rearrangements with V and J called. Such tables lack part of the clones; where checked against another copy, unresolved V genes explain under half of the gap, and the rest is unexplained. V and J calls and clone size are given by that table; D and trimming were obtained from the DNA. The sample table contains fewer than 20,000 clones; only one count was recorded for around 82% of them. Roughly a fifth of the sample belongs to the ten largest clones.

This clone was seen a few times. Its recognized antigen is unknown. There are no base qualities to consult, and no much larger clone falls within one base. Collaborating institutions collected whole blood in K2EDTA tubes following their own protocols. For TCRbeta analysis, collaborators shipped samples in one of three forms: frozen whole blood, isolated PBMCs, or DNA extracted from either of those sample types. What was sequenced was peripheral blood. This sequence was found in a man at least 80 years old with active COVID-19. The rearranged chain carries TRBV19 and TRBJ2-1; the central 8 bases match TRBD1. The CDR3 region: CASSPPATGVRSYNEQFF. The sequenced DNA is TGTGCCAGTAGTCCCCCCGCGACAGGGGTCAGGTCCTACAATGAGCAGTTCTTC.